This paragraph covers one TCR beta chain sequence. The antigen is undetermined. The table came from immunoSEQ multiplex PCR; TCRdb's copy has only in-frame clones and leaves some out. The sample carries about 130,000 clones, roughly 84% recorded once. The CDR3 covers 15 residues. V was clipped by 2 bases and J by 6 bases; unmatched bases: 4. Germline loops: CDR1 MNHNS, CDR2 SASEGT. This sample is part of a study of radiation and T cells in renal cell carcinoma. Across the whole study: Nephrectomy followed 15 Gy stereotactic body radiation by 4 weeks.

Time point indicated: baseline pretreatment blood. The treatment is: 15 Gy SBRT to primary tumor, nephrectomy 4 weeks later. Serial blood draws occurred at baseline and 2 and 4 weeks post-SBRT. Clear cell pathology was present in this patient's renal cell carcinoma. Whole-study results and caveats: In blood, top tumor clones expanded by 2 weeks, shrinking by 4.

This sample comprised blood, obtained from a patient whose treatment included radiotherapy and nephrectomy. This chain uses TRBV6-1 with TRBJ2-2, with TRBD2 identical over 9 bases. This receptor was identified in a woman aged 45-65 years with renal cell carcinoma. The CDR3 here is CASSEWERGAGELFF. For the CDR3, the DNA is TGTGCCAGCAGTGAATGGGAGCGGGGGGCCGGGGAGCTGTTTTTT.